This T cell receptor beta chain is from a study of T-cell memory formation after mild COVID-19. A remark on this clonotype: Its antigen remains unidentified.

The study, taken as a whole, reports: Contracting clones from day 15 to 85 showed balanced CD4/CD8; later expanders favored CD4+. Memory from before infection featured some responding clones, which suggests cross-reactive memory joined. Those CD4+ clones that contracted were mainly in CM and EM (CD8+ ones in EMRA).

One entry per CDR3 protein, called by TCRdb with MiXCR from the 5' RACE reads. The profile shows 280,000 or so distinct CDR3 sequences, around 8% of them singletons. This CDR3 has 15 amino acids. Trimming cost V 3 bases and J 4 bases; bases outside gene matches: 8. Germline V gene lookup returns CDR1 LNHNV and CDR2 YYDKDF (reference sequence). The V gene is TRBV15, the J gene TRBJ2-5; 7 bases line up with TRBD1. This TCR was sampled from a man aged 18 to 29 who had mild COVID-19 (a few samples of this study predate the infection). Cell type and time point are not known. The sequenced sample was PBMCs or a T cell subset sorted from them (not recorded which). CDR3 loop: CATSSSQGPGETQYF. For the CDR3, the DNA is TGTGCCACCAGCAGTTCACAGGGGCCGGGAGAGACCCAGTACTTC. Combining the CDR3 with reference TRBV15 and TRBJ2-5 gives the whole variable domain DAMVIQNPRYQVTQFGKPVTLSCSQTLNHNVMYWYQQKSSQAPKLLFHYYDKDFNNEADTPDNFQSRRPNTSFCFLDIRSPGLGDTAMYLCATSSSQGPGETQYFGPGTRLLVL.